This TCR beta chain was sequenced in a study of blood T cells in healthy people across ages. Study-level information: Capture via template switching afforded approximately one barcoded beta molecule per two T cells. Findings and caveats of the study: Long-lived and aged donors differed, with more naive CD4+ cells and higher diversity in the long-lived.

Comment on this clonotype: Its cognate antigen is unknown.

Caucasian individuals from Russia who were healthy and aged about 6 to 95 acted as donors. The CDR3 sequence is 15 residues long. Germline CDR1 and CDR2: SQVTM and ANQGSEA. V lost 0 bases and J 0 bases, leaving 9 bases between the germline ends. The second PCR ran roughly 7 to 12 cycles with a sample-barcoded 5' primer and J-beta primers. TCRdb re-analysed the 5' RACE reads in MiXCR, keeping a single row per CDR3 protein. The repertoire holds about 620,000 distinct CDR3 sequences, with around 52% as singletons. Material: blood. This clonotype originated in a woman older than 75 in good health. The chain is built from TRBV29-1 and TRBJ2-1; D is ambiguous. CDR3 nucleotide sequence: TGCAGCGTTGAAGATGCGGCGAGCTCCTACAATGAGCAGTTCTTC. Encoded protein: CSVEDAASSYNEQFF.